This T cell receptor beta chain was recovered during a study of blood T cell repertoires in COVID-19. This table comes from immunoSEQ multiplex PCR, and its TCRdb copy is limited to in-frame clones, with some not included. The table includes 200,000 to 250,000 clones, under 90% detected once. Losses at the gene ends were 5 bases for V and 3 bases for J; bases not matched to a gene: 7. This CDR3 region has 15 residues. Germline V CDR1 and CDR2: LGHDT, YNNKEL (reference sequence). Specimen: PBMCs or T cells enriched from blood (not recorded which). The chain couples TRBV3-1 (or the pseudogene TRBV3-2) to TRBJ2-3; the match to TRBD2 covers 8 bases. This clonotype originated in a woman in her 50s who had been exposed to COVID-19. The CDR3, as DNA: TGTGCCAGCAGCGCCAGCGGGGGACCTACAGATACGCAGTATTTT. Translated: CASSASGGPTDTQYF.